A selection of T cell receptor beta chains follows, all from one sample in a study of early T cells in non-severe SARS-CoV-2 infection. TCRdb analysed the 5' RACE reads with MiXCR anew, one entry per CDR3 protein. The sample gives some 80,000 distinct CDR3 sequences, approximately 14% of which show up once; roughly 1.4% is in the top ten. Sequencing was carried out using whole blood. Source of these receptors: an adult who was a healthcare worker with PCR-confirmed SARS-CoV-2 infection or an uninfected control (not recorded which). Both conserved end residues are part of each CDR3. Each record gives: CDR3 length, V gene, D gene, J gene, clone size, CDR3 protein, CDR3 DNA. The D gene is left open where the match is weak. Size values are once, few and many counts, or a class for expanded clones, and some rows have none.

17,TRBV20-1,TRBD2,TRBJ2-2,many,CSARDETSGADTGELFF,TGCAGTGCTAGAGATGAAACTAGCGGGGCGGACACCGGGGAGCTGTTTTTT
15,TRBV6-2/TRBV6-3,-,TRBJ2-4,few,CASSYGGLAKNIQYF,TGTGCCAGCAGTTATGGGGGACTAGCCAAAAACATTCAGTACTTC
13,TRBV19,-,TRBJ2-7,many,CASSIGVTYEQYF,TGTGCCAGTAGTATTGGGGTTACCTACGAGCAGTACTTC
14,TRBV20-1,TRBD1,TRBJ1-5,few,CSASLRQGYQPQHF,TGCAGTGCTAGTTTGCGACAGGGGTATCAGCCCCAGCATTTT
16,TRBV5-5,TRBD2,TRBJ2-3,-,CASSLAGGGTTDTQYF,TGTGCCAGCAGCTTGGCAGGCGGGGGGACCACAGATACGCAGTATTTT
14,TRBV6-5,-,TRBJ1-1,-,CASSYMDSGTEAFF,TGTGCCAGCAGTTACATGGACTCGGGGACTGAAGCTTTCTTT
16,TRBV6-1,TRBD1,TRBJ1-2,-,CASSERMPGQGNGYTF,TGTGCCAGCAGTGAACGAATGCCGGGACAGGGGAATGGCTACACCTTC
12,TRBV7-9,-,TRBJ2-7,-,CASSKTQNEQYF,TGTGCCAGCAGCAAAACCCAGAACGAGCAGTACTTC
13,TRBV19,-,TRBJ2-2,-,CASSMRFPGELFF,TGTGCCAGTAGTATGAGGTTCCCCGGGGAGCTGTTTTTT
14,TRBV29-1,-,TRBJ1-1,-,CSVEVGRANTEAFF,TGCAGCGTTGAAGTCGGCAGGGCGAACACTGAAGCTTTCTTT
13,TRBV7-2,-,TRBJ2-7,few,CASSLGLTEKQYF,TGTGCCAGCAGCTTAGGACTGACGGAAAAGCAGTACTTC
14,TRBV18,-,TRBJ2-7,-,CASSPARDGYEQYF,TGTGCCAGCTCACCCGCCAGGGATGGTTACGAGCAGTACTTC
15,TRBV4-2,TRBD1,TRBJ1-5,-,CASSQDRGTNQPQHF,TGTGCCAGCAGCCAAGACAGGGGGACCAATCAGCCCCAGCATTTT
15,TRBV9,-,TRBJ2-2,few,CASSGSDLIAGELFF,TGTGCCAGCAGCGGTAGTGATCTAATCGCCGGGGAGCTGTTTTTT
13,TRBV11-2,-,TRBJ1-4,many,CASSRGLNEKLFF,TGTGCCAGCAGTAGGGGCTTGAATGAAAAACTGTTTTTT
11,TRBV5-1,-,TRBJ1-1,few,CASQKNTEAFF,TGCGCCAGCCAGAAGAACACTGAAGCTTTCTTT
13,TRBV12-3/TRBV12-4,TRBD1,TRBJ1-1,few,CASKTDRVTEAFF,TGTGCCAGCAAAACGGACAGGGTCACTGAAGCTTTCTTT
16,TRBV11-2,TRBD2,TRBJ2-3,-,CASSVTGGGIRDTQYF,TGTGCCAGCAGCGTTACTGGCGGGGGGATTAGAGATACGCAGTATTTT
14,TRBV5-5,-,TRBJ2-1,few,CASSFGVFYNEQFF,TGTGCCAGCAGCTTTGGAGTGTTCTACAATGAGCAGTTCTTC
13,TRBV11-1,-,TRBJ1-1,many,CASSVGRNTEAFF,TGTGCCAGCAGCGTAGGACGGAACACTGAAGCTTTCTTT
13,TRBV20-1,-,TRBJ1-1,many,CSASRAGYTEAFF,TGCAGTGCTAGCAGGGCTGGGTACACTGAAGCTTTCTTT
14,TRBV6-6,-,TRBJ1-5,few,CASSYRGSNQPQHF,TGTGCCAGCAGTTACAGGGGAAGCAATCAGCCCCAGCATTTT
16,TRBV20-1,-,TRBJ2-1,few,CSARDDGGPHYNEQFF,TGCAGTGCTAGAGATGACGGGGGACCCCATTACAATGAGCAGTTCTTC
13,TRBV24-1,-,TRBJ1-2,-,CATSDSRGHGYTF,TGTGCCACCAGTGATTCCAGGGGTCATGGCTACACCTTC
16,TRBV6-2/TRBV6-3,-,TRBJ2-1,many,CASSYSTQLGYNEQFF,TGTGCCAGCAGTTACTCTACTCAGCTGGGTTACAATGAGCAGTTCTTC
13,TRBV24-1,-,TRBJ2-1,few,CATSPLGHNEQFF,TGTGCCACCAGTCCCCTAGGACACAATGAGCAGTTCTTC
13,TRBV10-2,-,TRBJ1-1,many,CASRTPNFSEAFF,TGCGCCAGCAGGACACCCAACTTTTCTGAAGCTTTCTTT
14,TRBV29-1,-,TRBJ2-1,few,CSVVGDISYNEQFF,TGCAGCGTTGTAGGGGACATCTCCTACAATGAGCAGTTCTTC